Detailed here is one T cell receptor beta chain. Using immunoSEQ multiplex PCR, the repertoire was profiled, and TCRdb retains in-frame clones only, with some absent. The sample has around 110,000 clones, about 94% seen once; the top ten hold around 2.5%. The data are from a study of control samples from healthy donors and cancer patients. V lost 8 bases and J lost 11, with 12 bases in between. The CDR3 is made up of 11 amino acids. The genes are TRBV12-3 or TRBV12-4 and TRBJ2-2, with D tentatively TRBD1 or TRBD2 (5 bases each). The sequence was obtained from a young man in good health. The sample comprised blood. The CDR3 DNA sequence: TGTGCCAGCGAGGGGCCCCGAGAGCTGTTTTTT. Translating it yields CASEGPRELFF.